This T cell receptor beta chain appears in the sequencing data of a study of blood T cell repertoires in COVID-19. Study background: The origin of the acute and convalescent COVID-19 samples was the United States, Italy and Spain. T cells, B-cell-depleted T cells, or PBMCs provided the cDNA or gDNA that served as material.

V lost 3 bases to trimming and J lost 1 base, with 12 bases between them. The CDR3 runs 15 residues. Germline V lookup: CDR1 SGHNT, CDR2 YYREEE (reference sequence). Methods used by the authors: Reference gene primers were amplified, and this amplification served to estimate nucleated cell counts. Using immunoSEQ multiplex PCR, the repertoire was profiled, and TCRdb retains in-frame clones only, with some absent. D and trimming come from the DNA, and the V and J calls and clone size come from that table. The data show around 80,000 clones, roughly four fifths seen once. This clone was counted once. Sequenced material: peripheral blood. This TCR was recovered from a human donor in a cohort sampled during active COVID-19. The chain joins TRBV5-4 to TRBJ2-3, with D possibly TRBD2 on 6 matching bases. This CDR3 is CASSSIGEGTDTQYF. CDR3 in DNA: TGTGCCAGCAGCTCCATTGGGGAGGGCACAGATACGCAGTATTTT.